These 22 T cell receptor beta chains came from one sample sequenced in a study of T cell responses to AZD1222 COVID-19 vaccine. The protocol was immunoSEQ multiplex PCR, while the TCRdb copy is restricted to in-frame clones and leaves out a portion. The sample lists about 140,000 clones, roughly nine tenths occurring once. The specimen was peripheral blood, collected on day 0 of AZD1222 vaccination. The receptors originated from an adult in good health.

The chain combines TRBV19 with TRBJ2-7; tentative D call: TRBD2 (5 bases). Germline CDR1 and CDR2: LNHDA and SQIVND (reference sequence). The CDR3 extends over 14 amino acids. The V gene lost 3 bases and the J gene lost 4 bases, with 13 bases spanning the gap. The CDR3 nucleotides are TGTGCCAGTAGTATCGCGACTACCGATTACGAGCAGTACTTC. Its translation is CASSIATTDYEQYF.

The rearrangement links TRBV19 to TRBJ1-1, with a weak D call TRBD1 (6 bases). V was trimmed by 2 bases and J by 4 bases, leaving 11 bases between them. The CDR3 covers 14 residues. Looked up from germline, CDR1 is LNHDA and CDR2 is SQIVND (reference sequence). CDR3 region: CASSILAGVTEAFF. CDR3 DNA: TGTGCCAGTAGTATACTGGCAGGGGTCACTGAAGCTTTCTTT.

The chain uses TRBV6-5 and TRBJ1-5; weak D call: TRBD1 (5 bases). CDR3 length: 15 amino acids. V shed 2 bases and J shed 7 bases, with 15 bases lying between them. Germline assignment: CDR1 MNHEY and CDR2 SVGAGI. As DNA, the CDR3 is TGTGCCAGCAGTTACGCCCAAGGGGACGACCAGCCCCAGCATTTT. It is translated as CASSYAQGDDQPQHF.

The V gene is TRBV6-5, the J gene TRBJ2-7; 10 nucleotides line up with TRBD1. This CDR3 is built from 13 residues. J was trimmed by 6 bases and V by 7 bases; bases with no gene match: 6. Germline V gene sequence: CDR1 MNHEY, CDR2 SVGAGI. The CDR3 loop is CASKRGQGFEQYF. The CDR3 coding sequence is TGTGCCAGCAAACGGGGACAGGGGTTCGAGCAGTACTTC.

This rearrangement joins TRBV19 to TRBJ1-1; 11 bases line up with TRBD1. The CDR3 has 16 residues. V lost 9 bases and J lost 4; bases outside the gene matches: 13. CDR1 is LNHDA, CDR2 SQIVND, per germline (reference sequence). The chain's CDR3 is CASLKEPGQGATEAFF. In nucleotides, the CDR3 is TGTGCCAGCCTAAAAGAACCCGGACAGGGGGCCACTGAAGCTTTCTTT.

The chain employs TRBV27 and TRBJ2-7; D is perhaps TRBD1 (8 bases). V was cut by 0 bases and J by 3 bases, with 12 bases left in between. The V gene's germline CDR1 is MNHEY and CDR2 SMNVEV (reference sequence). CDR3 length: 15 amino acids. The CDR3 loop is CASSLSTGGGYEQYF. The CDR3 DNA is TGTGCCAGCAGTTTATCTACAGGGGGGGGCTACGAGCAGTACTTC.

J is TRBJ2-5 and V is TRBV30; 10 bases align to TRBD2. Unmatched junction bases numbered 1, after V lost 0 bases and J lost 0 bases. The germline gives CDR1 GTSNPN, CDR2 SVGIG (reference sequence). This CDR3 comprises 15 residues. The CDR3 spells CAWSVAGGYQETQYF. The DNA for the CDR3 is TGTGCCTGGAGTGTAGCGGGAGGGTACCAAGAGACCCAGTACTTC. The full variable domain, in which reference TRBV30 and TRBJ2-5 provide the parts outside the CDR3, is SQTIHQWPATLVQPVGSPLSLECTVEGTSNPNLYWYRQAAGRGLQLLFYSVGIGQISSEVPQNLSASRPQDRQFILSSKKLLLSDSGFYLCAWSVAGGYQETQYFGPGTRLLVL.

The V gene is TRBV7-2, the J gene TRBJ2-1; possibly TRBD1 or TRBD2 for D (5 bases each). Germline V gene data show CDR1 as SGHTA and CDR2 as FQGNSA. The CDR3 covers 15 residues. Trimming removed 1 base at V and 8 bases at J, with 15 bases between. The CDR3 nucleotides are TGTGCCAGCAGCTTAGGGGACGCAAGATTTGATGAGCAGTTCTTC. Translated, it gives CASSLGDARFDEQFF.

In its sample, this clone was seen a few times. The gene calls are TRBV12-3 or TRBV12-4 and TRBJ2-7; no clear D. The V end lost 0 bases, the J end lost 3 bases, and 6 bases lay between the germline ends. This CDR3 region has 13 residues. The CDR3 nucleotides are TGTGCCAGCAGTTTAGCGGCCTACTACGAGCAGTACTTC. This translates into CASSLAAYYEQYF.

This chain links TRBV5-8 with TRBJ2-3, with 8 bases identical to TRBD1. CDR3 length: 16 residues. V lost 0 bases to trimming and J lost 6 bases; unmatched junction nucleotides: 9. Germline-derived CDR1 and CDR2 are SGHTS and YDEGEE. CDR3 sequence reads: CASSLALQGDLDTQYF. In nucleotides, the CDR3 is TGTGCCAGCAGCTTGGCCTTACAGGGGGATTTGGATACGCAGTATTTT.

This chain connects TRBV19 to TRBJ1-1; D is possibly TRBD1 (5 bases). The germline gives CDR1 LNHDA, CDR2 SQIVND (reference sequence). V was cut by 7 bases and J by 2 bases, with 14 bases left in between. This CDR3 has 14 residues. CDR3 loop: CASTTGTVNTEAFF. DNA of the CDR3: TGTGCCAGTACAACCGGGACTGTAAACACTGAAGCTTTCTTT.

The genes are TRBV6-2 or TRBV6-3 and TRBJ1-2; weak D call: TRBD1 (6 bases). In germline, CDR1 is MNHEY, CDR2 SVGEGT. The CDR3 contains 16 residues. V lost 3 bases to trimming and J lost 6 bases, with 20 bases between them. CDR3 bases: TGTGCCAGCAGTTATTCCACCCCAGGGGTCTTCAATGGCTACACCTTC. It yields the protein CASSYSTPGVFNGYTF.

The chain uses TRBV5-8 and TRBJ1-4; D possibly corresponds to TRBD1 (5 bases). With 0 bases removed from V and 4 bases from J, the gap between germline ends came to 10 bases. There are 15 residues in the CDR3. The germline V gene has CDR1 SGHTS and CDR2 YDEGEE. The CDR3 is CASSLDGTGNEKLFF. The CDR3, as DNA: TGTGCCAGCAGCTTGGACGGGACGGGTAATGAAAAACTGTTTTTT.

V and J are TRBV19 and TRBJ2-7, with 10 bases fitting TRBD2. In germline, CDR1 is LNHDA, CDR2 SQIVND (reference sequence). V shed 6 bases and J 6 bases; nucleotides not matched to a gene: 14. This CDR3 region has 16 residues. The CDR3 DNA sequence: TGTGCCAGTAGCCCACTAGCGGGATATGTCCCGCCCGAGCAGTACTTC. This codes for CASSPLAGYVPPEQYF.

The V call is TRBV5-1, the J call TRBJ1-1; a weak D match, TRBD1 (5 bases). This CDR3 comprises 14 residues. V was clipped by 0 bases and J by 3 bases, with 9 bases between them. CDR1 is SGHRS and CDR2 is YFSETQ in the germline V gene. The DNA for the CDR3 is TGCGCCAGCAGCTTGGGCAGGGAGGACACTGAAGCTTTCTTT. Its protein product is CASSLGREDTEAFF. The complete variable domain, with remaining parts taken from reference TRBV5-1 and TRBJ1-1, reads KAGVTQTPRYLIKTRGQQVTLSCSPISGHRSVSWYQQTPGQGLQFLFEYFSETQRNKGNFPGRFSGRQFSNSRSEMNVSTLELGDSALYLCASSLGREDTEAFFGQGTRLTVV.

The rearrangement joins TRBV9 to TRBJ2-3; tentative D call: TRBD2 (7 bases). Deletions cut 0 bases from V and 1 base from J, with 18 bases between. The CDR3 sequence is 18 residues long. In germline, CDR1 is SGDLS, CDR2 YYNGEE. Here the CDR3 reads CASSVEGGANPGTDTQYF. The CDR3 DNA reads as TGTGCCAGCAGCGTAGAAGGGGGGGCCAACCCAGGCACAGATACGCAGTATTTT.

This chain connects TRBV27 to TRBJ2-1; D possibly corresponds to TRBD2 (6 bases). Germline CDR1 and CDR2: MNHEY and SMNVEV (reference sequence). This CDR3 contains 11 residues. V was shortened by 5 bases and J by 9 bases, with 8 bases between the two germline ends. The CDR3: CASSGGSEQFF. In nucleotides, the CDR3 is TGTGCCAGCAGTGGGGGGAGTGAGCAGTTCTTC.

The chain uses TRBV7-9 and TRBJ1-1; D perhaps matches TRBD1 (6 bases). The CDR3 spans 12 residues. Germline-derived CDR1 and CDR2 are SEHNR and FQNEAQ (reference sequence). The ends were cut back, 3 bases at V and 11 bases at J, with 13 bases in the middle. DNA for the CDR3: TGTGCCAGCAGCTTTGTACAGGGTTGGGCTTTCTTT. Its translation is CASSFVQGWAFF.

The V call is TRBV2, the J call TRBJ1-1; 7 nucleotides match TRBD1. J gave up 4 bases and V 2 bases, and 1 base lay outside the gene matches. The CDR3 loop spans 13 amino acids. Looked up from germline, CDR1 is SNHLY and CDR2 is FYNNEI. CDR3: CASSEQGGTEAFF. CDR3 coding DNA: TGTGCCAGCAGTGAACAGGGGGGCACTGAAGCTTTCTTT. Full variable domain (remainder filled in from reference TRBV2 and TRBJ1-1): EPEVTQTPSHQVTQMGQEVILRCVPISNHLYFYWYRQILGQKVEFLVSFYNNEISEKSEIFDDQFSVERPDGSNFTLKIRSTKLEDSAMYFCASSEQGGTEAFFGQGTRLTVV.

This clone was picked up one time. The chain couples TRBV19 to TRBJ2-1, with 11 bases identical to TRBD2. The CDR3 sequence is 17 residues long. The V gene end was trimmed by 7 bases and the J gene end by 2 bases; junction bases not matched to a gene: 10. The germline V gene has CDR1 LNHDA and CDR2 SQIVND (reference sequence). CDR3 in DNA: TGTGCCAGTACCGTTAGCGGGAGGGGCGTCGCCTACAATGAGCAGTTCTTC. Amino acids: CASTVSGRGVAYNEQFF.

The V gene is TRBV28, the J gene TRBJ1-4; D gene ambiguous. The V and J ends lost 2 bases and 5 bases respectively, with 3 bases between them. CDR1 MDHEN and CDR2 SYDVKM come from the germline V gene. This CDR3 spans 12 amino acids. The DNA of the CDR3 is TGTGCCAGCAGTTTAGGGAATGAAAAACTGTTTTTT. Encoded protein: CASSLGNEKLFF.

The CDR3 protein is CAWRIGTSGTDTQYF. The CDR3 DNA follows: TGTGCCTGGAGGATAGGGACTAGCGGTACAGATACGCAGTATTTT. The chain joins TRBV30 to TRBJ2-3, with TRBD2 matching over 11 bases. Germline values: CDR1 GTSNPN, CDR2 SVGIG (reference sequence). The CDR3 is made up of 15 amino acids. The trim removed 3 bases at V and 3 bases at J, leaving 5 bases unmatched.